The entry below describes one TCR beta chain. Its specificity is unknown. These data come from a study of PD-1 blockade in classical Hodgkin lymphoma. Time point reported: cycle 4 day 1 (C4D1), after 5 to 7 weeks of nivolumab. Following autologous stem cell transplantation, relapse occurred in every patient, and exposure to brentuximab vedotin varied. V gave up 6 bases and J gave up 0 bases, with 5 bases separating them. There are 12 residues in the CDR3. From germline, CDR1 is LNHDA and CDR2 SQIVND (reference sequence). The assay was immunoSEQ multiplex PCR, and TCRdb's table has in-frame clones only and misses some. The sample consists of approximately 18,000 clones, over 60% of them appearing once. Findings and caveats of the study: Newly diagnosed patients were reported to exhibit reduced baseline TCR diversity relative to healthy donors. Those starting nivolumab under 1 year post-ASCT were excluded. Sources of repertoire differences remain undefined, possibly disease activity or prior therapy. CD4+ TCR diversity, unlike CD8+, rose significantly by C4D1.

This receptor was identified in a human donor with classical Hodgkin lymphoma. Sequencing used peripheral blood mononuclear cells (PBMCs), obtained before the fourth cycle of nivolumab. This chain joins TRBV19 and TRBJ1-2; D is ambiguous. CDR3 sequence reads: CASRAPNYGYTF. Written as DNA, the CDR3 is TGTGCCAGTAGGGCACCTAACTATGGCTACACCTTC.